One sample yielded the 21 T cell receptor beta chains listed below, sequenced in a study of monozygotic twins with cystic fibrosis. Data came from immunoSEQ multiplex PCR; TCRdb stores just in-frame clones and leaves some out. This sample carries some 10,000 clones, 99% of them seen once, and the ten largest clones take around 0.41%. Sequences were obtained from blood. Receptors originate from a man between 18 and 35 years old with cystic fibrosis.

The gene calls are TRBV29-1 and TRBJ1-4; the D is unclear. The CDR3 spans 12 residues. Germline CDR1 and CDR2: SQVTM and ANQGSEA. V was cut by 7 bases and J by 3 bases, with 9 bases left in between. The CDR3 coding sequence is TGCAGCGGCTCGTGGTCTAATGAAAAACTGTTTTTT. It is translated as CSGSWSNEKLFF.

V gene TRBV19 combines with J gene TRBJ2-4, with a tentative D call TRBD1 (5 bases). V was shortened by 8 bases and J by 6 bases, with 8 bases between the two germline ends. Looked up from germline, CDR1 is LNHDA and CDR2 is SQIVND (reference sequence). There are 11 residues in the CDR3. CDR3 bases: TGTGCCAGTGCAGACAGAAACATTCAGTACTTC. It translates to CASADRNIQYF.

The chain links TRBV30 to TRBJ1-5; D is unclear. The CDR3 extends over 16 amino acids. V lost 0 bases and J lost 0, with 12 bases in between. Germline loops: CDR1 GTSNPN, CDR2 SVGIG (reference sequence). The CDR3 sequence: CAWSVAAVNSNQPQHF. The CDR3 region has the DNA TGTGCCTGGAGTGTAGCGGCAGTTAATAGCAATCAGCCCCAGCATTTT.

Notes on this clone: The junction shows a germline mismatch at one end, possibly a read error. The V and J genes are TRBV11-2 and TRBJ1-3, with 7 bases lining up with TRBD1. Per germline, CDR1 SGHAT and CDR2 FQNNGV. The CDR3 totals 14 residues. The DNA of the CDR3 is TGTGCCAGCAGCCGCTCGGGACAGTTATCTACTGAACATTTT. It encodes CASSRSGQLSTEHF.

This chain uses TRBV6-1 with TRBJ2-3; D is unresolved. The CDR3 has 12 amino acids. From germline, CDR1 is MNHNS and CDR2 SASEGT. V was trimmed by 1 base and J by 5 bases, leaving 4 bases between them. The CDR3 spells CASSEGGDTQYF. CDR3 bases: TGTGCCAGCAGTGAAGGGGGAGATACGCAGTATTTT.

This chain connects TRBV28 to TRBJ1-2; TRBD1 is a possible D gene (6 bases). Trimming removed 6 bases from V and 6 bases from J, with 17 bases in between. The CDR3 length is 14 residues. CDR1 is MDHEN, CDR2 SYDVKM, per germline. The chain's CDR3 is CASSLDNREHGYTF. The CDR3 bases are TGTGCCAGCAGCCTCGATAACAGGGAACATGGCTACACCTTC.

The chain couples TRBV7-9 to TRBJ1-1; D unresolved. Between the trimmed V and J ends, which lost 3 bases and 5 bases, there was a span of 16 bases. Germline V gene lookup returns CDR1 SEHNR and CDR2 FQNEAQ (reference sequence). The CDR3 runs to 15 residues. The CDR3 reads CASSFAASRETEAFF. In DNA form, the CDR3 reads TGTGCCAGCAGCTTTGCGGCCAGTCGGGAGACTGAAGCTTTCTTT. The full variable domain, in which reference TRBV7-9 and TRBJ1-1 provide the parts outside the CDR3, is DTGVSQNPRHKITKRGQNVTFRCDPISEHNRLYWYRQTLGQGPEFLTYFQNEAQLEKSRLLSDRFSAERPKGSFSTLEIQRTEQGDSAMYLCASSFAASRETEAFFGQGTRLTVV.

This chain joins TRBV10-3 and TRBJ1-1, with D perhaps matching TRBD1 (5 bases). Between the trimmed V and J ends, which lost 10 bases and 4 bases, there was a span of 10 bases. The CDR3 covers 11 residues. CDR1 ENHRY and CDR2 SYGVKD come from the germline V gene. The chain's CDR3 is CATRVSTEAFF. CDR3 nucleotides: TGTGCCACCAGGGTATCCACTGAAGCTTTCTTT.

The chain has TRBV5-1 and TRBJ2-1, with TRBD1 matching over 12 bases. This CDR3 has 14 residues. CDR1 and CDR2 from the germline V gene are SGHRS and YFSETQ. V trimming: 7 bases; J trimming: 7 bases; junction bases outside the gene matches: 6. The CDR3 DNA is TGCGCCAGCCTCCGGGACAGGGGGCGAAATGAGCAGTTCTTC. It yields the protein CASLRDRGRNEQFF.

This sequence joins TRBV15 and TRBJ2-3, with TRBD2 matching 9 bases. The CDR3 runs 16 residues. Per germline, CDR1 LNHNV and CDR2 YYDKDF (reference sequence). The V gene end was trimmed by 0 bases and the J gene end by 3 bases; junction bases not matched to a gene: 4. The CDR3 DNA is TGTGCCACCAGCAGAGAAATAGCGGGGGCGACAGATACGCAGTATTTT. It specifies CATSREIAGATDTQYF.

This sequence joins TRBV9 and TRBJ1-1; a weak D match, TRBD1 (5 bases). V lost 0 bases and J lost 7, with 13 bases in between. The CDR3 loop spans 14 amino acids. The germline CDR1 and CDR2 sequences are SGDLS and YYNGEE. The DNA for the CDR3 is TGTGCCAGCAGCGTAGAAGCAGGGAGAAATGAAGCTTTCTTT. Encoded protein: CASSVEAGRNEAFF.

The chain couples TRBV11-3 to TRBJ1-1; 8 bases fit TRBD1. CDR1 is SGHNT, CDR2 YENEEA, per germline. The CDR3 is made up of 13 amino acids. After removal of 5 bases from V and 6 bases from J, the junction contained 5 bases not matched to a gene. CDR3 in amino acids: CASSRLQGAEAFF. CDR3 nucleotides: TGTGCCAGCAGCCGTCTACAGGGGGCTGAAGCTTTCTTT.

The chain is built from TRBV9 and TRBJ2-1; TRBD1 agrees at 9 bases. The CDR3 has 16 residues. With 4 bases clipped from V and 6 bases from J, the junction kept 11 bases outside the gene matches. CDR1 and CDR2 (germline): SGDLS, YYNGEE. DNA of the CDR3: TGTGCCAGCAGCCCAAATCCGGGACAGGGATCCAATGAGCAGTTCTTC. Protein sequence: CASSPNPGQGSNEQFF.

The J gene is TRBJ2-3, the V gene TRBV5-5, with D hard to call. Trimming cost V 0 bases and J 2 bases, with 13 bases left between them. The CDR3 contains 16 residues. The germline CDR1 and CDR2 sequences are SGHKS and YYEKEE (reference sequence). CDR3 protein: CASSLDRFILTDTQYF. DNA of the CDR3: TGTGCCAGCAGCTTGGACAGATTCATTCTCACAGATACGCAGTATTTT.

The V gene is TRBV5-2, the J gene TRBJ2-6; the listed D gene, TRBD1, was not tested against the DNA. TRBV5-2 is deemed a pseudogene. CDR3 size: 13 residues. CDR3 sequence (DNA): TGTGCCAGCAAACAAAGTCGGGCCAACGTCCTGACTTTC. It yields the protein CASKQSRANVLTF.

The chain couples TRBV5-4 to TRBJ2-2, with D maybe TRBD2 (5 bases). Germline V gene sequence: CDR1 SGHNT, CDR2 YYREEE (reference sequence). V was clipped by 4 bases and J by 5 bases, with 18 bases between them. The CDR3 is made up of 16 amino acids. The CDR3 reads CASSPTRARRTGELFF. The CDR3 DNA reads as TGTGCCAGCAGCCCCACTAGGGCCCGGAGGACCGGGGAGCTGTTTTTT.

This clone was detected once. The chain joins TRBV5-8 to TRBJ2-1; tentatively, D is TRBD1 (6 bases). This CDR3 has 15 amino acids. CDR1 is SGHTS, CDR2 YDEGEE, per germline. Trimming shortened V by 4 bases and J by 3 bases, and 14 bases separated the two germline ends. The CDR3 coding sequence is TGTGCCAGCAGCCTACCGGGACAAAGCTACAATGAGCAGTTCTTC. Amino acids: CASSLPGQSYNEQFF.

The DNA of the CDR3 is TGTGCCAGCAGCGTGGGGGCAGGATCCTACGAGCAGTACTTC. The encoded protein is CASSVGAGSYEQYF. V usage is TRBV9 and J usage is TRBJ2-7; D may be TRBD1 (6 bases). Deletions cut 2 bases from V and 1 base from J, with 10 bases between. Germline V CDR1 and CDR2: SGDLS, YYNGEE. This CDR3 spans 14 amino acids.

The chain has TRBV18 and TRBJ2-7; possibly TRBD1 or TRBD2 for D (5 bases each). V lost 2 bases and J lost 4, with 12 bases in between. Germline V gene sequence: CDR1 KGHSH, CDR2 LQKENI. The CDR3 consists of 14 residues. CDR3 protein: CASSPRGALYEQYF. Written as DNA, the CDR3 is TGTGCCAGCTCACCAAGAGGGGCGCTTTACGAGCAGTACTTC. Supplemented by reference TRBV18 and TRBJ2-7, the full variable domain reads NAGVMQNPRHLVRRRGQEARLRCSPMKGHSHVYWYRQLPEEGLKFMVYLQKENIIDESGMPKERFSAEFPKEGPSILRIQQVVRGDSAAYFCASSPRGALYEQYFGPGTRLTVT.

The genes are TRBV30 and TRBJ2-2; either TRBD1 or TRBD2 may fit D (7 bases each). Germline V gives CDR1 GTSNPN, CDR2 SVGIG (reference sequence). There are 15 residues in the CDR3. V lost 7 bases, J lost 3 bases, and 18 bases lay in between. The CDR3 region is CAFPPRGGDTGELFF. CDR3 DNA: TGTGCCTTTCCTCCCAGGGGGGGAGACACCGGGGAGCTGTTTTTT.

The J gene is TRBJ1-2, the V gene TRBV6-5; the D is unclear. Germline V gene sequence: CDR1 MNHEY, CDR2 SVGAGI. Deletions cut 7 bases from V and 4 bases from J, with 13 bases between. The length of the CDR3 is 13 residues. The CDR3 spells CASTRKHPYGYTF. The CDR3 DNA is TGTGCCAGCACCCGTAAACACCCCTATGGCTACACCTTC.